In its sample, the clone carrying this TCR beta chain was seen once. This sample is drawn from a study of blood T cell repertoires in COVID-19. Study as a whole: The cDNA or gDNA used as material had been derived from T cells, B-cell-depleted T cells, or PBMCs.

The authors' processing: The assay estimated nucleated cells by amplifying reference gene primers. Assay: immunoSEQ multiplex PCR; the TCRdb copy retains only in-frame clones and omits some. That table furnishes V, J and clone size, whereas the DNA furnished D and trimming. The profile covers about 250,000 clones, with approximately 83% appearing a single time and nearly 9% taken by the ten largest. Specimen: peripheral blood. The clonotype was recovered from a man at least 80 years old with acute or convalescent COVID-19.

The chain's CDR3 is CASSLSVGTSGGAIDTQYF. DNA of the CDR3: TGTGCCAGCAGCTTGTCGGTCGGGACTAGCGGGGGGGCAATAGATACGCAGTATTTT. V gene TRBV5-4 combines with J gene TRBJ2-3; 16 bases fit TRBD2. The junction had 10 bases not matched to a gene; V was cut back by 1 base and J by 5 bases. CDR3 length equals 19 residues. Germline-derived CDR1 and CDR2 are SGHNT and YYREEE (reference sequence).